This passage covers 7 T cell receptor beta chains from one sample sequenced in a study of T-cell reconstitution after alpha-beta-depleted transplantation in children. Preparation of the TCRbeta library involved a method that used unique molecular identifiers. Each CDR3 protein is one row after TCRdb ran MiXCR on the PCR reads. This repertoire shows 450,000 to 550,000 distinct CDR3 sequences, 9.5% to 12% found once; its top ten account for 14%. Here the sequenced sample was PBMCs, mostly from graft donor cells, taken 180 days after TCRalphabeta/CD19-depleted stem cell transplant. These TCRs come from a female patient aged 2-10 years who had a stem cell transplant for aplastic anemia, so the T cells may come from the graft donor.

There are a few counts of this clonotype. This chain links TRBV7-9 with TRBJ2-7; D may be TRBD1 (6 bases). Trimming pared 5 bases from V and 4 bases from J, leaving 15 bases between. CDR3 length: 14 amino acids. Germline assignment: CDR1 SEHNR and CDR2 FQNEAQ (reference sequence). The CDR3 here is CASSPSTGGYEQYF. In nucleotides, the CDR3 is TGTGCCAGCAGCCCATCGACAGGCGGGTACGAGCAGTACTTC. The full variable domain, completed using reference TRBV7-9 and TRBJ2-7, is DTGVSQNPRHKITKRGQNVTFRCDPISEHNRLYWYRQTLGQGPEFLTYFQNEAQLEKSRLLSDRFSAERPKGSFSTLEIQRTEQGDSAMYLCASSPSTGGYEQYFGPGTRLTVT.

The chain couples TRBV6-5 to TRBJ2-1; 7 bases line up with TRBD2. With 0 bases clipped from V and 0 bases from J, the junction kept 2 bases outside the gene matches. CDR3 length: 16 residues. Germline assignment: CDR1 MNHEY and CDR2 SVGAGI. The DNA of the CDR3 is TGTGCCAGCAGTTACTCGAGCGGGACCTCCTACAATGAGCAGTTCTTC. Translated: CASSYSSGTSYNEQFF.

This clonotype was recorded many times. The chain has TRBV25-1 and TRBJ1-3; no clear D. Germline CDR1 and CDR2: MGHDK and SYGVNS. This CDR3 has 12 residues. The V gene lost 2 bases and the J gene lost 10 bases, with 9 bases spanning the gap. The CDR3 reads CASSEGSLTIYF. For the CDR3, the DNA is TGTGCCAGCAGTGAAGGGTCTCTAACCATATATTTT. Full variable domain (rest looked up from reference TRBV25-1 and TRBJ1-3): EADIYQTPRYLVIGTGKKITLECSQTMGHDKMYWYQQDPGMELHLIHYSYGVNSTEKGDLSSESTVSRIRTEHFPLTLESARPSHTSQYLCASSEGSLTIYFGEGSWLTVV.

This clonotype was seen ten or more times. V gene TRBV7-8 combines with J gene TRBJ2-4; perhaps TRBD2 as D (5 bases). The germline V gene has CDR1 SGHVS and CDR2 FQNEAQ. Deletions cut 5 bases from V and 6 bases from J, with 17 bases between. This CDR3 region has 15 residues. The CDR3 sequence is CASSTGLPGSNIQYF. CDR3 nucleotide sequence: TGTGCCAGCAGCACTGGACTCCCGGGCTCAAACATTCAGTACTTC.

In its sample, this clonotype was seen a few times. The V call is TRBV7-9, the J call TRBJ2-7; TRBD1 might be the D (5 bases). V gave up 5 bases and J gave up 3 bases, with 11 bases separating them. This CDR3 has 13 amino acids. Germline assignment: CDR1 SEHNR and CDR2 FQNEAQ (reference sequence). The CDR3, as DNA: TGTGCCAGCAGCACAGGATTGTTCTACGAGCAGTACGTC. The encoded protein is CASSTGLFYEQYV.

The sample holds a few counts of this clonotype. This chain uses TRBV3-1 with TRBJ2-4, with 9 bases lining up with TRBD2. The CDR3 is 13 residues long. V was clipped by 8 bases and J by 7 bases; unmatched bases: 6. CDR1 is LGHDT and CDR2 is YNNKEL in the germline V gene (reference sequence). The CDR3 nucleotides read TGTGCCAGCCGGGGGCTAGCGGGGAACATTCAGTACTTC. Its translation: CASRGLAGNIQYF.

DNA of the CDR3: TGTGCCACCAGCAGCGGGGCCGAGTACGAGCAGTACGTC. Protein: CATSSGAEYEQYV. The chain recombines TRBV15 with TRBJ2-7; D tentatively fits TRBD1 or TRBD2 (5 bases each). Looked up from germline, CDR1 is LNHNV and CDR2 is YYDKDF (reference sequence). This CDR3 is 13 amino acids long. V gave up 3 bases and J gave up 4 bases, with 10 bases separating them.